This is a list of T cell receptor beta chains from one sample in a study of cytomegalovirus exposure and HLA in healthy donors. Repertoires were generated with immunoSEQ multiplex PCR, while TCRdb's copy carries only in-frame clones and drops some. Seen here are around 71,000 clones, around 95% observed once, and the top ten hold about 1.5%. The sequencing sample was made of PBMCs. These receptors were obtained from a man between 18 and 35 years old in good health and CMV-seropositive. The CDR3 runs from the conserved cysteine through the conserved F or W. The order of the fields is V gene, clone size, J gene, D gene, CDR3 protein, CDR3 DNA. A D gene is named only where the DNA matches it firmly. Not all rows give a size; the values are once, few, many and, for expanded clones, a class.

TRBV15	.	TRBJ2-7	TRBD2	CATSRGGTTSYEQYF	TGTGCCACCAGCAGAGGAGGGACTACCTCCTACGAGCAGTACTTC
TRBV10-3	.	TRBJ2-5	.	CAISDLNTRGEETQYF	TGTGCCATCAGTGACCTGAACACCCGGGGAGAAGAGACCCAGTACTTC
TRBV6-6	.	TRBJ2-1	TRBD2	CASRKAGDYNEQFF	TGTGCCAGCAGGAAGGCGGGGGACTACAATGAGCAGTTCTTC
TRBV29-1	.	TRBJ1-2	.	CSGRTDLPPNYGYTF	TGCAGCGGGAGGACGGACTTACCGCCTAACTATGGCTACACCTTC
TRBV28	.	TRBJ1-5	.	CASSLTDYSNQPQHF	TGTGCCAGCAGTTTAACAGATTATAGCAATCAGCCCCAGCATTTT
TRBV12-5	.	TRBJ2-1	.	CASGLAPKDGKPNEQFF	TGTGCTAGTGGTTTGGCACCAAAGGACGGGAAACCCAATGAGCAGTTCTTC
TRBV30	.	TRBJ2-2	.	CAWKSIYTGELFF	TGTGCCTGGAAGAGTATATACACCGGGGAGCTGTTTTTT
TRBV18	once	TRBJ1-1	TRBD1	CASSPGQVNTEAFF	TGTGCCAGCTCACCAGGACAGGTCAACACTGAAGCTTTCTTT
TRBV11-3	.	TRBJ2-3	.	CASSSSGGRTDTQYF	TGTGCCAGCAGCTCCAGTGGGGGCCGTACAGATACGCAGTATTTT
TRBV2	.	TRBJ1-2	TRBD1	CASSEGTGGVMSYGYTF	TGTGCCAGCAGTGAAGGGACAGGGGGCGTAATGTCCTATGGCTACACCTTC
TRBV6-1	.	TRBJ1-2	.	CASSEGSYGYTF	TGTGCCAGCAGTGAAGGCAGCTATGGCTACACCTTC
TRBV7-8	.	TRBJ2-5	TRBD1	CASSQGQGARETQYF	TGTGCCAGCAGTCAGGGACAGGGGGCACGGGAGACCCAGTACTTC
TRBV21-1	.	TRBJ2-2	.	CVDRGSGTGELFF	TGTGTAGACAGGGGCAGCGGGACCGGGGAGCTGTTTTTT
TRBV19	.	TRBJ2-7	.	CASSISGKSSYEQYF	TGTGCCAGTAGTATCAGCGGTAAAAGCTCCTACGAGCAGTACTTC
TRBV11-2	.	TRBJ2-5	TRBD2	CASSLEWGGSQETQYF	TGTGCCAGCAGCTTAGAGTGGGGAGGGTCCCAAGAGACCCAGTACTTC
TRBV27	.	TRBJ2-1	TRBD1	CASSYDRGGNEQFF	TGTGCCAGCAGTTACGACAGGGGCGGCAATGAGCAGTTCTTC
TRBV2	once	TRBJ2-1	TRBD1	CASSERGGDNEQFF	TGTGCCAGCAGTGAACGAGGGGGCGATAATGAGCAGTTCTTC
TRBV6-5	.	TRBJ2-7	.	CASSYNSGYSYEQYF	TGTGCCAGCAGTTACAATTCGGGGTACTCCTACGAGCAGTACTTC
TRBV6-5	.	TRBJ2-7	TRBD2	CATTLGGAREQYF	TGTGCCACTACCCTCGGGGGGGCGAGGGAGCAGTACTTC
TRBV5-5	.	TRBJ1-1	.	CASSAPRGGVTEAFF	TGTGCCAGCAGCGCGCCCCGGGGGGGGGTCACTGAAGCTTTCTTT
TRBV5-4	.	TRBJ2-3	TRBD1	CASSLKGASDTQYF	TGTGCCAGCAGCTTGAAGGGGGCGAGTGATACGCAGTATTTT
TRBV5-1	.	TRBJ1-2	TRBD1	CASSPDRDGYTF	TGCGCCAGCAGTCCGGACAGGGATGGCTACACCTTC
TRBV5-1	.	TRBJ1-4	.	CASSPLSRGHNQEKLFF	TGCGCCAGCAGCCCTTTAAGTAGGGGACATAATCAAGAAAAACTGTTTTTT
TRBV7-2	.	TRBJ1-1	TRBD1	CASSLKTGLNTEAFF	TGTGCCAGCAGCTTAAAGACAGGGCTGAACACTGAAGCTTTCTTT
TRBV27	once	TRBJ2-1	TRBD1	CASSRDRGNEQFF	TGTGCCAGCAGTAGGGACAGGGGAAATGAGCAGTTCTTC
TRBV28	.	TRBJ2-7	.	CASSSDSSGAYEQYF	TGTGCCAGCAGTTCAGATAGCTCAGGGGCTTACGAGCAGTACTTC
TRBV4-1	.	TRBJ2-1	TRBD2	CASSPPGTRSEQFF	TGCGCCAGCAGCCCGCCCGGGACTAGAAGTGAGCAGTTCTTC